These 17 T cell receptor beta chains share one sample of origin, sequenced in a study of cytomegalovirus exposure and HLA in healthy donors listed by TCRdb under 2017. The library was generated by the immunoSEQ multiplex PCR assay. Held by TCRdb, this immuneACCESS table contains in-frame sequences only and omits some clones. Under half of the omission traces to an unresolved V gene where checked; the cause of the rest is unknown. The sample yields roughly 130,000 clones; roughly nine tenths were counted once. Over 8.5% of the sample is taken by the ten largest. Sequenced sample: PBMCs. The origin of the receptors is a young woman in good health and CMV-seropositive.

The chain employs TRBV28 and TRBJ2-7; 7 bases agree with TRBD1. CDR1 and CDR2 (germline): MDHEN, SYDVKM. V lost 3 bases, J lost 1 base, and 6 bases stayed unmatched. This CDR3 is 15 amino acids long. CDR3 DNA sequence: TGTGCCAGCAGTTTTCCACGGACAGGTTCCTACGAGCAGTACTTC. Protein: CASSFPRTGSYEQYF.

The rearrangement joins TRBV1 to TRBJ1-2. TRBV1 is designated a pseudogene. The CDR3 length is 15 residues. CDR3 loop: CTSRPPRGNGCGYTF. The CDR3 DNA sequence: TGCACCAGCAGACCTCCTAGAGGGAACGGCTGTGGCTACACCTTC.

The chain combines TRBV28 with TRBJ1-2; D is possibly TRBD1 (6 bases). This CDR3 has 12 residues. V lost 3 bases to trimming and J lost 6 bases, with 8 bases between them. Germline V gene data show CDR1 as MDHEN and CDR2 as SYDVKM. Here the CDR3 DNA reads TGTGCCAGCAGTTTCGACAGGAATGGCTACACCTTC. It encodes CASSFDRNGYTF.

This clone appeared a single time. The CDR3 reads CASSRTGDSNQPQHF. The DNA for the CDR3 is TGTGCCAGTAGCCGGACAGGGGACAGCAATCAGCCCCAGCATTTT. V and J are TRBV19 and TRBJ1-5; 9 positions agree with TRBD1. CDR1 and CDR2 from the germline V gene are LNHDA and SQIVND (reference sequence). The CDR3 totals 15 residues. V shed 6 bases and J 1 base; nucleotides not matched to a gene: 4.

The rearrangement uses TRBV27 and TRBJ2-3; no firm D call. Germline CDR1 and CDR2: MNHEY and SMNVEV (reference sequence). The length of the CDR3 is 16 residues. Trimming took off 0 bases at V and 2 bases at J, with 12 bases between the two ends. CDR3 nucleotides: TGTGCCAGCAGTTTATCATCCTGGGCTATCACAGATACGCAGTATTTT. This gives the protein CASSLSSWAITDTQYF.

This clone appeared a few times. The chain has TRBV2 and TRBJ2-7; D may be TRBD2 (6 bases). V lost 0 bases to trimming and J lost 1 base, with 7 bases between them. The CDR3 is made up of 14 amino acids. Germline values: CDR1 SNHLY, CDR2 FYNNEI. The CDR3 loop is CASSEAGGSYEQYF. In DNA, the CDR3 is TGTGCCAGCAGTGAAGCGGGGGGTTCCTACGAGCAGTACTTC.

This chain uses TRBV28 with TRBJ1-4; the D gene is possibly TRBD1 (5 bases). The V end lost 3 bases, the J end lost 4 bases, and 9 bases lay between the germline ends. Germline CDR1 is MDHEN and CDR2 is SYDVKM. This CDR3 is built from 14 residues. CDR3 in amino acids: CASSFWGGNEKLFF. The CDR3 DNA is TGTGCCAGCAGTTTTTGGGGGGGTAATGAAAAACTGTTTTTT.

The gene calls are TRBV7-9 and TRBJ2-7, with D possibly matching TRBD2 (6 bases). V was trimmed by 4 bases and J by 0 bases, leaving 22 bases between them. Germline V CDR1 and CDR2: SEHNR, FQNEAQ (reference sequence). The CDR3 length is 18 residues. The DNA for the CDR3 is TGTGCCAGCAGCTCAATGATGATCCGGGACGGGGGCTCCTACGAGCAGTACTTC. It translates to CASSSMMIRDGGSYEQYF. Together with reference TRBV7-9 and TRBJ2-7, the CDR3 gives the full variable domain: DTGVSQNPRHKITKRGQNVTFRCDPISEHNRLYWYRQTLGQGPEFLTYFQNEAQLEKSRLLSDRFSAERPKGSFSTLEIQRTEQGDSAMYLCASSSMMIRDGGSYEQYFGPGTRLTVT.

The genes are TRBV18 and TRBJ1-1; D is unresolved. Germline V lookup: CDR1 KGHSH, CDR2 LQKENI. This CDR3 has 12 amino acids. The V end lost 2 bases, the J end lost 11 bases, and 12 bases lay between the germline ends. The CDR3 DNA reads TGTGCCAGCTCACCATCTGCCCCGGAGGCTTTCTTT. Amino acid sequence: CASSPSAPEAFF.

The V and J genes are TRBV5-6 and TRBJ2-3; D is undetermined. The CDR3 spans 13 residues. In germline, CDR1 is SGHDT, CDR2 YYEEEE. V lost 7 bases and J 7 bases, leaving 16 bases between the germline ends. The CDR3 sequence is CASRLLLSNTQYF. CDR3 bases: TGTGCCAGCCGGCTTCTACTAAGTAATACGCAGTATTTT.

CDR3 sequence (DNA): TGTGCCAGCAGCTCCGGGACTAGCGGGGGGCACACAGATACGCAGTATTTT. Translating gives CASSSGTSGGHTDTQYF. This rearrangement joins TRBV11-2 to TRBJ2-3; 15 positions agree with TRBD2. The CDR3 has 17 amino acids. The germline V gene has CDR1 SGHAT and CDR2 FQNNGV. Germline trimming cut 4 bases from V and 2 bases from J; bases unmatched to any gene: 4.

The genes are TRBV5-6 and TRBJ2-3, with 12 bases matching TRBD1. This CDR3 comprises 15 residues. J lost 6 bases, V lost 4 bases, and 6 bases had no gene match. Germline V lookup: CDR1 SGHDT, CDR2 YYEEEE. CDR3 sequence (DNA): TGTGCCAGCAGCCCCGGGACAGGGGGCCGGGATACGCAGTATTTT. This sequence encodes CASSPGTGGRDTQYF.

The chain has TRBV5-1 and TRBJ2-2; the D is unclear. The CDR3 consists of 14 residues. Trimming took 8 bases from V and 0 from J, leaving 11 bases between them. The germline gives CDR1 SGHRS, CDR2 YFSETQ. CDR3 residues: CASTQFPNTGELFF. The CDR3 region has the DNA TGCGCCAGTACACAGTTCCCGAACACCGGGGAGCTGTTTTTT.

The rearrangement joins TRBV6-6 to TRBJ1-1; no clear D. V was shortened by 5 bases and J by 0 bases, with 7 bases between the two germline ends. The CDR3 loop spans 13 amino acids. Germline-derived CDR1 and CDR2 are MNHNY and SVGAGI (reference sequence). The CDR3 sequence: CASSTTVNTEAFF. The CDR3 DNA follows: TGTGCCAGCAGTACGACTGTGAACACTGAAGCTTTCTTT.

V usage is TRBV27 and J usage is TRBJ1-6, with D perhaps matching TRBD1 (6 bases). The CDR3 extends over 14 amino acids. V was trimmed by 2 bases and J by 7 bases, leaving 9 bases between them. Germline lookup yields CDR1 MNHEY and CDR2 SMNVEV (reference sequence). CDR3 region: CASSLGGVNSPLHF. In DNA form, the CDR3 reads TGTGCCAGCAGTTTAGGGGGCGTCAATTCACCCCTCCACTTT.

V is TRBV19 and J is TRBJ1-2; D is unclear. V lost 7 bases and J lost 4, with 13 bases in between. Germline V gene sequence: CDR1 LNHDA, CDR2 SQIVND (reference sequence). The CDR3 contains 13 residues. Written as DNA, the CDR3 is TGTGCCAGTAATGAAGGGCGGGTCTATGGCTACACCTTC. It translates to CASNEGRVYGYTF.

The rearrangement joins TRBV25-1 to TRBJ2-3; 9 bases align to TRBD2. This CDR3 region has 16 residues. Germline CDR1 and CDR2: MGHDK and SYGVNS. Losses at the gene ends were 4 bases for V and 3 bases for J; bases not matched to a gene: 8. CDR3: CASSVRGGMGTDTQYF. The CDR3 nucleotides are TGTGCCAGCAGTGTGCGGGGGGGCATGGGTACAGATACGCAGTATTTT.